These 29 T cell receptor beta chains originate from one sample sequenced in a study of blood T cell repertoires in COVID-19. The data were produced by immunoSEQ multiplex PCR, yet TCRdb's version contains in-frame clones alone and is incomplete. The table records approximately 300,000 clones, nearly 90% of them present only once. Sequencing was carried out using PBMCs or T cells enriched from blood (not recorded which). These TCRs come from a woman younger than 30 with acute COVID-19.

The chain couples TRBV18 to TRBJ2-7, with 10 bases lining up with TRBD1. Germline V gene lookup returns CDR1 KGHSH and CDR2 LQKENI. This CDR3 contains 15 residues. Trimming took 4 bases from V and 6 from J; bases not matched to a gene: 9. The DNA for the CDR3 is TGTGCCAGCTCACTCCCGACAGGGGGCAAGGGCGAGCAGTACTTC. Protein: CASSLPTGGKGEQYF.

The DNA of the CDR3 is TGTGCCAGCAGCCCCGCGGGAGCGGGAGGGCCGACCGGGGAGCTGTTTTTT. Translated, it gives CASSPAGAGGPTGELFF. The chain carries TRBV3-1 (or the pseudogene TRBV3-2) and TRBJ2-2, with TRBD2 matching over 10 bases. The CDR3 loop spans 17 amino acids. With V trimmed by 4 bases and J by 5 bases, 10 bases remained unmatched. Germline V gene data show CDR1 as LGHDT and CDR2 as YNNKEL (reference sequence).

V is TRBV27 and J is TRBJ2-3, with D possibly being TRBD2 (6 bases). Trimming stripped 4 bases from V and 6 bases from J, with 14 bases between. In germline, CDR1 is MNHEY, CDR2 SMNVEV (reference sequence). The CDR3 runs to 14 residues. The CDR3 region has the DNA TGTGCCAGCAGTTCTCAAGGAGGGTGGGATACGCAGTATTTT. Its protein is CASSSQGGWDTQYF.

The chain employs TRBV5-1 and TRBJ1-4; perhaps TRBD1 as D (5 bases). Germline V gene sequence: CDR1 SGHRS, CDR2 YFSETQ. Deletions cut 4 bases from V and 6 bases from J, with 16 bases between. There are 15 residues in the CDR3. The CDR3 DNA reads TGCGCCAGCAGCCAGTCCTTTTCGGGGGATGAAAAACTGTTTTTT. Translation: CASSQSFSGDEKLFF.

The chain links TRBV9 to TRBJ2-2; 7 nucleotides match TRBD2. With 4 bases clipped from V and 4 bases from J, the junction kept 13 bases outside the gene matches. The CDR3 runs 17 residues. Germline V gene sequence: CDR1 SGDLS, CDR2 YYNGEE. The CDR3: CASSPGRRRAGTGELFF. For the CDR3, the DNA is TGTGCCAGCAGCCCCGGGAGGCGGAGGGCGGGCACCGGGGAGCTGTTTTTT.

Here the CDR3 reads CASSQGTGAETQYF. DNA of the CDR3: TGTGCCAGCAGCCAAGGCACAGGGGCGGAGACCCAGTACTTC. This rearrangement joins TRBV3-1 (or the pseudogene TRBV3-2) to TRBJ2-5; 7 bases match TRBD1. Trimming cost V 1 base and J 5 bases; bases outside gene matches: 4. CDR1 and CDR2 from the germline V gene are LGHDT and YNNKEL (reference sequence). The CDR3 is 14 amino acids.

The rearrangement joins TRBV3-1 (or the pseudogene TRBV3-2) to TRBJ2-3, with TRBD2 identical over 11 bases. The CDR3 totals 17 residues. Trimming cost V 4 bases and J 5 bases; bases outside gene matches: 11. Per the germline V gene, CDR1 is LGHDT and CDR2 is YNNKEL (reference sequence). This chain's CDR3 is CASSRPLAGGPEDTQYF. In DNA form, the CDR3 reads TGTGCCAGCAGCCGCCCTTTAGCGGGAGGGCCGGAAGATACGCAGTATTTT.

The chain has TRBV7-2 and TRBJ1-5; the D is unclear. The CDR3 has 15 residues. V lost 5 bases, J lost 1 base, and 12 bases lay in between. The germline V gene encodes CDR1 SGHTA and CDR2 FQGNSA. DNA for the CDR3: TGTGCCAGCAGCGTCCAGGCTAAGAGCAATCAGCCCCAGCATTTT. It yields the protein CASSVQAKSNQPQHF.

V and J are TRBV10-1 and TRBJ2-4; TRBD2 matches at 7 bases. The CDR3 is 14 amino acids. V lost 4 bases to trimming and J lost 1 base; unmatched junction nucleotides: 1. Germline V CDR1 and CDR2: WNHNN, SYGVQD (reference sequence). DNA for the CDR3: TGCGCCAGCAGTGCCGGGGGGGCCAAAAACATTCAGTACTTC. It is translated as CASSAGGAKNIQYF.

The chain carries TRBV28 and TRBJ1-4, with TRBD1 matching over 7 bases. CDR1 is MDHEN and CDR2 is SYDVKM in the germline V gene. Trimming cost V 1 base and J 5 bases; bases outside gene matches: 4. This CDR3 is built from 15 residues. As DNA, the CDR3 is TGTGCCAGCAGTTTATTTCCGACAGGGAATGAAAAACTGTTTTTT. Protein product: CASSLFPTGNEKLFF.

The chain joins TRBV28 to TRBJ1-1; 9 nucleotides match TRBD1. Germline lookup yields CDR1 MDHEN and CDR2 SYDVKM. V lost 3 bases to trimming and J lost 4 bases; unmatched junction nucleotides: 6. This CDR3 is 15 amino acids long. CDR3 in DNA: TGTGCCAGCAGTTTGGACAGGGGTCGGGGCACTGAAGCTTTCTTT. Translated: CASSLDRGRGTEAFF.

The CDR3 reads CASSLYFSGYLGETQYF. The DNA of the CDR3 is TGCGCCAGCAGCTTGTACTTCTCCGGCTACCTCGGGGAGACCCAGTACTTC. The chain recombines TRBV5-1 with TRBJ2-5; D gene ambiguous. The V gene's germline CDR1 is SGHRS and CDR2 YFSETQ. V shed 1 base and J shed 5 bases, with 21 bases lying between them. The CDR3 spans 17 residues.

The chain has TRBV10-3 and TRBJ2-2, with 9 bases matching TRBD1. This CDR3 region has 15 residues. CDR1 and CDR2 from the germline V gene are ENHRY and SYGVKD. With 8 bases clipped from V and 8 bases from J, the junction kept 12 bases outside the gene matches. The CDR3 sequence is CAIGDRDRDRGELFF. The CDR3 DNA reads TGTGCCATCGGGGACCGGGACAGGGACAGGGGGGAGCTGTTTTTT.

The chain employs TRBV27 and TRBJ1-1; D unclear. Germline CDR1 is MNHEY and CDR2 is SMNVEV (reference sequence). V was cut by 3 bases and J by 7 bases, with 15 bases left in between. This CDR3 is 14 amino acids long. The CDR3 loop reads CASSFPGRPFEAFF. The CDR3 nucleotides are TGTGCCAGCAGTTTCCCGGGTCGCCCATTTGAAGCTTTCTTT.

The V call is TRBV19, the J call TRBJ1-6; no clear D gene. The CDR3 length is 16 residues. The V and J ends lost 7 bases and 3 bases respectively, with 16 bases between them. The germline V gene encodes CDR1 LNHDA and CDR2 SQIVND (reference sequence). DNA for the CDR3: TGTGCCAGTAAGGCGGAGGACGGAATCTATAATTCACCCCTCCACTTT. Translated, it gives CASKAEDGIYNSPLHF.

This rearrangement joins TRBV12-3 or TRBV12-4 to TRBJ2-7, with TRBD1 matching 8 bases. Trimming at V came to 1 base and at J to 11 bases, leaving 7 bases not matched to a gene. The CDR3 is made up of 13 amino acids. The CDR3 bases are TGTGCCAGCAGTTTAGGGTACAGGGGGTGGAAGTACTTC. This encodes CASSLGYRGWKYF.

This clone appeared a single time. This chain connects TRBV7-3 to TRBJ2-2, with D possibly matching TRBD1 (5 bases). Deletions cut 1 base from V and 6 bases from J, with 12 bases between. The germline V gene encodes CDR1 SGHTA and CDR2 FQGTGA. This CDR3 has 15 residues. This CDR3 is CASSLISGMAGELFF. DNA of the CDR3: TGTGCCAGCAGCTTAATCTCAGGGATGGCCGGGGAGCTGTTTTTT.

The V call is TRBV5-1, the J call TRBJ2-1, with TRBD1 identical over 8 bases. The junction had 9 bases not matched to a gene; V was cut back by 4 bases and J by 6 bases. CDR1 and CDR2 (germline): SGHRS, YFSETQ. The CDR3 has 15 amino acids. Written as DNA, the CDR3 is TGCGCCAGCAGCATGACAGGGGCCCGCTCCAATGAGCAGTTCTTC. This translates into CASSMTGARSNEQFF.

CDR3 in amino acids: CASGFGVQPQHF. DNA for the CDR3: TGTGCCAGCGGCTTCGGGGTTCAGCCCCAGCATTTT. The chain employs TRBV27 and TRBJ1-5; D gene uncertain. Trimming cost V 8 bases and J 6 bases, with 11 bases left between them. Germline CDR1 reads MNHEY; CDR2 reads SMNVEV (reference sequence). CDR3 length: 12 amino acids.

The chain uses TRBV6-5 and TRBJ2-6; D remains unclear. This CDR3 has 16 residues. CDR1 MNHEY and CDR2 SVGAGI come from the germline V gene. V lost 0 bases, J lost 0 bases, and 6 bases lay in between. CDR3 nucleotides: TGTGCCAGCAGTTACTCGGCTGGCTCTGGGGCCAACGTCCTGACTTTC. Its protein is CASSYSAGSGANVLTF.

Only a few counts were recorded for this clone. The chain links TRBV7-3 to TRBJ2-7; D possibly corresponds to TRBD2 (6 bases). CDR1 and CDR2 (germline): SGHTA, FQGTGA. The CDR3 sequence is 15 residues long. Trimming removed 5 bases from V and 2 bases from J, with 16 bases in between. The CDR3, as DNA: TGTGCCAGCAGCCCCAGGGCGGGACCAGCCTACGAGCAGTACTTC. Its protein product is CASSPRAGPAYEQYF.

This clone was seen only a few times. The chain has TRBV9 and TRBJ2-2; possible D gene TRBD2, 6 bases. V lost 4 bases and J lost 7, with 14 bases in between. CDR1 is SGDLS, CDR2 YYNGEE, per germline. CDR3 length equals 14 residues. The CDR3 loop is CASSPRLDIGELFF. CDR3 nucleotides: TGTGCCAGCAGCCCCCGACTAGATATCGGGGAGCTGTTTTTT.

The V and J genes are TRBV10-3 and TRBJ1-4, with TRBD1 matching 8 bases. V was clipped by 2 bases and J by 5 bases; unmatched bases: 7. Germline V gene lookup returns CDR1 ENHRY and CDR2 SYGVKD. This CDR3 comprises 16 residues. CDR3 nucleotide sequence: TGTGCCATCAGTGAGGGAAGACAGGGGACGAATGAAAAACTGTTTTTT. It translates to CAISEGRQGTNEKLFF.

The J gene is TRBJ2-1, the V gene TRBV7-9; 13 positions match TRBD2. The CDR3 loop spans 17 amino acids. With 5 bases clipped from V and 3 bases from J, the junction kept 7 bases outside the gene matches. Germline loops: CDR1 SEHNR, CDR2 FQNEAQ (reference sequence). CDR3 bases: TGTGCCAGCAGCCCACTAGCGGGAGGGCTTCTCTACAATGAGCAGTTCTTC. Protein product: CASSPLAGGLLYNEQFF.

V usage is TRBV27 and J usage is TRBJ1-2, with 8 bases matching TRBD1. This CDR3 has 16 residues. J was trimmed by 4 bases and V by 5 bases; bases with no gene match: 12. Looked up from germline, CDR1 is MNHEY and CDR2 is SMNVEV (reference sequence). CDR3 bases: TGTGCCAGCAGTCGGCGGGGACAGGCCTCCTTCTATGGCTACACCTTC. Amino acids: CASSRRGQASFYGYTF.

This chain links TRBV11-2 with TRBJ2-7; 8 bases are a match to TRBD2. The CDR3 totals 15 residues. V lost 4 bases to trimming and J lost 6 bases; unmatched junction nucleotides: 11. CDR1 and CDR2 from the germline V gene are SGHAT and FQNNGV. CDR3 sequence (DNA): TGTGCCAGCAGCTACATCTTAGCGGGAAGCGGCGAGCAGTACTTC. Translated, it gives CASSYILAGSGEQYF.

Details on this clone: Distinct nucleotide sequences in the sample also encode this CDR3. This chain connects TRBV7-3 to TRBJ1-1; 9 nucleotides agree with TRBD1. Per the germline V gene, CDR1 is SGHTA and CDR2 is FQGTGA. V was pared by 0 bases and J by 1 base, with 0 bases of the junction left unmatched. This CDR3 region has 15 residues. The CDR3 spells CASSLTGQGNTEAFF. For the CDR3, the DNA is TGTGCCAGCAGCTTAACGGGACAGGGGAACACTGAAGCTTTCTTT.

The gene calls are TRBV28 and TRBJ1-6, with 8 nucleotides matching TRBD1. Germline values: CDR1 MDHEN, CDR2 SYDVKM. This CDR3 region has 18 residues. V lost 4 bases and J lost 6; bases outside the gene matches: 14. Here the CDR3 reads CASSSLYPTGEANSPLHF. CDR3 DNA: TGTGCCAGCAGTTCCCTATACCCGACAGGGGAGGCTAATTCACCCCTCCACTTT.

CDR3 sequence reads: CASSVDSFGNQPQHF. DNA of the CDR3: TGTGCCAGCAGTGTTGACAGTTTTGGCAATCAGCCCCAGCATTTT. The V gene is TRBV6-4, the J gene TRBJ1-5, with a tentative D call TRBD1 (5 bases). The CDR3 extends over 15 amino acids. CDR1 MRHNA and CDR2 SNTAGT come from the germline V gene. V was trimmed by 4 bases and J by 2 bases, leaving 12 bases between them.